Following are 28 T cell receptor beta chains from one sample sequenced in a study of blood T cell repertoires in COVID-19. Here immunoSEQ multiplex PCR was the method, and the copy in TCRdb shows in-frame clones only, minus some. The profile shows roughly 150,000 clones, 80% of them singletons. The sample consisted of peripheral blood. The receptors derive from a man between 60 and 75 years old with acute or convalescent COVID-19.

The chain couples TRBV11-1 to TRBJ2-3; weak D call: TRBD2 (5 bases). With 0 bases removed from V and 0 bases from J, the gap between germline ends came to 7 bases. This CDR3 spans 15 amino acids. Germline-derived CDR1 and CDR2 are SGHAT and FQDESV (reference sequence). The CDR3 DNA reads as TGTGCCAGCAGCTTAGCCCCGGGGAGCACAGATACGCAGTATTTT. Amino acids: CASSLAPGSTDTQYF.

This chain uses TRBV19 with TRBJ1-2, with 9 positions matching TRBD1. The CDR3 loop spans 14 amino acids. CDR1 is LNHDA, CDR2 SQIVND, per germline (reference sequence). Germline trimming cut 5 bases from V and 4 bases from J; bases unmatched to any gene: 5. CDR3 amino acids: CASSSGQGSYGYTF. The CDR3 nucleotides are TGTGCCAGTAGTTCGGGACAGGGTAGCTATGGCTACACCTTC.

This rearrangement joins TRBV21-1 to TRBJ1-4. TRBV21-1 is shown as a pseudogene. The CDR3 contains 18 residues. CDR3 in DNA: TGTGCCAGCAGCAAAGTCTCGGCAGGGAGGATGAAGGATGAAAAACTGTTTTTT. Its translation is CASSKVSAGRMKDEKLFF.

CDR3 nucleotides: TGTGCCAGCAGTTTAACCGGGACACAGTCCTACGAGCAGTACTTC. Protein product: CASSLTGTQSYEQYF. The rearrangement joins TRBV28 to TRBJ2-7; possibly TRBD1 for D (6 bases). V lost 2 bases and J lost 1, with 12 bases in between. This CDR3 region has 15 residues. Germline V gene sequence: CDR1 MDHEN, CDR2 SYDVKM.

The sample holds one count of this clone. This sequence joins TRBV7-9 and TRBJ1-5; the D is unclear. Germline CDR1 SEHNR, CDR2 FQNEAQ (reference sequence). CDR3 length equals 12 residues. V lost 7 bases to trimming and J lost 4 bases, with 8 bases between them. DNA for the CDR3: TGTGCCAGCACGTACGGGAATCAGCCCCAGCATTTT. This encodes CASTYGNQPQHF.

The V and J genes are TRBV6-2 or TRBV6-3 and TRBJ2-5; D is undetermined. The CDR3 is 14 residues long. Germline-derived CDR1 and CDR2 are MNHEY and SVGEGT. V was shortened by 2 bases and J by 5 bases, with 12 bases between the two germline ends. Written as DNA, the CDR3 is TGTGCCAGCAGTTACATACAGAAAGAGGAGACCCAGTACTTC. The encoded protein is CASSYIQKEETQYF.

The gene calls are TRBV19 and TRBJ2-7, with TRBD1 matching 8 bases. CDR3 length: 14 residues. The trim removed 5 bases at V and 1 base at J, leaving 4 bases unmatched. Germline-derived CDR1 and CDR2 are LNHDA and SQIVND (reference sequence). The CDR3 region has the DNA TGTGCCAGTAGTGACAGGGGCAAGTCCTACGAGCAGTACTTC. Its protein product is CASSDRGKSYEQYF.

This sequence joins TRBV2 and TRBJ1-5, with TRBD1 matching 9 bases. Trimming took 6 bases from V and 7 from J; bases not matched to a gene: 10. This CDR3 is 15 amino acids long. Germline-derived CDR1 and CDR2 are SNHLY and FYNNEI. For the CDR3, the DNA is TGTGCCAGCAGGGAGACCGGACAGGGGTTCCAGCCCCAGCATTTT. Protein: CASRETGQGFQPQHF.

This chain connects TRBV7-2 to TRBJ1-2; TRBD1 might be the D (6 bases). CDR1 SGHTA and CDR2 FQGNSA come from the germline V gene. V was trimmed by 4 bases and J by 5 bases, leaving 17 bases between them. The CDR3 runs 15 residues. In DNA, the CDR3 is TGTGCCAGCAGCTCCCGCGGGGGGCTGGGATATGGCTACACCTTC. This gives the protein CASSSRGGLGYGYTF.

The chain carries TRBV2 and TRBJ2-7; 11 bases fit TRBD1. Germline trimming cut 6 bases from V and 5 bases from J; bases unmatched to any gene: 6. Germline lookup yields CDR1 SNHLY and CDR2 FYNNEI. The CDR3 totals 14 residues. The CDR3 protein is CASSRGDRGNEQYF. CDR3 bases: TGTGCCAGCAGCCGGGGGGACAGGGGGAACGAGCAGTACTTC.

The rearrangement joins TRBV19 to TRBJ1-5; D uncertain. This CDR3 spans 15 amino acids. Trimming left V 5 bases short and J 5 bases short, with 16 bases between. From germline, CDR1 is LNHDA and CDR2 SQIVND (reference sequence). The CDR3 DNA sequence: TGTGCCAGTAGTCCTCGTTGGGCCTCCGATCAGCCCCAGCATTTT. Translation: CASSPRWASDQPQHF.

V and J are TRBV5-1 and TRBJ2-7; D is perhaps TRBD1 (6 bases). Germline V gene data show CDR1 as SGHRS and CDR2 as YFSETQ. The ends were cut back, 4 bases at V and 2 bases at J, with 13 bases in the middle. The CDR3 is 14 residues long. CDR3: CASSPARTAYEQYF. CDR3 bases: TGCGCCAGCAGCCCCGCCCGGACAGCCTACGAGCAGTACTTC.

The chain is built from TRBV27 and TRBJ1-2; TRBD1 matches at 9 bases. The CDR3 runs 17 residues. CDR1 and CDR2 (germline): MNHEY, SMNVEV (reference sequence). Losses at the gene ends were 8 bases for V and 6 bases for J; bases not matched to a gene: 19. The CDR3 DNA reads as TGTGCCAGCTTCCCCGCCGGGACAGGGACCACGAAGCATGGCTACACCTTC. Its protein product is CASFPAGTGTTKHGYTF.

This chain uses TRBV3-1 (or the pseudogene TRBV3-2) with TRBJ1-2; 7 nucleotides agree with TRBD1. CDR1 is LGHDT, CDR2 YNNKEL, per germline (reference sequence). Trimming took 3 bases from V and 5 from J; bases not matched to a gene: 6. The CDR3 covers 14 residues. The CDR3 DNA is TGTGCCAGCAGCCATACCGGGACAGTTTATGGCTACACCTTC. Translating it yields CASSHTGTVYGYTF.

The chain carries TRBV7-6 and TRBJ1-1; 10 bases are a match to TRBD1. The CDR3 has 15 amino acids. The V gene's germline CDR1 is SGHVS and CDR2 FNYEAQ. With V trimmed by 2 bases and J by 3 bases, 3 bases remained unmatched. The CDR3 loop is CASSLSGTGDTEAFF. For the CDR3, the DNA is TGTGCCAGCAGCTTATCAGGGACAGGGGACACTGAAGCTTTCTTT.

The chain uses TRBV9 and TRBJ2-3, with 8 bases lining up with TRBD1. The CDR3 covers 15 residues. V was clipped by 4 bases and J by 0 bases; unmatched bases: 4. Per germline, CDR1 SGDLS and CDR2 YYNGEE. CDR3: CASSTWDRSTDTQYF. CDR3 sequence (DNA): TGTGCCAGCAGCACGTGGGACAGGAGCACAGATACGCAGTATTTT.

The rearrangement joins TRBV28 to TRBJ2-2; perhaps TRBD2 as D (6 bases). V dropped 3 bases and J dropped 1 base, with 9 bases sitting between them. Germline CDR1 reads MDHEN; CDR2 reads SYDVKM. This CDR3 is 15 amino acids long. The CDR3 spells CASSLEGLNTGELFF. The CDR3, as DNA: TGTGCCAGCAGTTTGGAGGGGCTGAACACCGGGGAGCTGTTTTTT.

The chain is built from TRBV10-3 and TRBJ1-2, with D possibly matching TRBD1 (5 bases). Germline values: CDR1 ENHRY, CDR2 SYGVKD. V was clipped by 2 bases and J by 1 base, with 8 bases between them. The CDR3 is 14 residues long. CDR3 loop: CAISEDSFNYGYTF. The CDR3 nucleotides are TGTGCCATCAGTGAGGACAGTTTTAACTATGGCTACACCTTC.

This chain connects TRBV6-5 to TRBJ2-1; TRBD1 matches at 7 bases. The CDR3 loop spans 15 amino acids. V gave up 6 bases and J gave up 1 base; unmatched junction bases: 6. Germline CDR1 reads MNHEY; CDR2 reads SVGAGI. In DNA form, the CDR3 reads TGTGCCAGCAGGAAACCAGGGGGATCCTACAATGAGCAGTTCTTC. This encodes CASRKPGGSYNEQFF.

The J gene is TRBJ2-7, the V gene TRBV7-2; TRBD2 is a possible D gene (5 bases). The germline gives CDR1 SGHTA, CDR2 FQGNSA. With 6 bases removed from V and 4 bases from J, the gap between germline ends came to 13 bases. The CDR3 consists of 13 residues. The CDR3 DNA reads TGTGCCAGCAGTTTAACCGGCGGGTACGAGCAGTACTTC. Amino acid sequence: CASSLTGGYEQYF. The whole variable domain, remainder taken from reference TRBV7-2 and TRBJ2-7, is GAGVSQSPSNKVTEKGKDVELRCDPISGHTALYWYRQSLGQGLEFLIYFQGNSAPDKSGLPSDRFSAERTGGSVSTLTIQRTQQEDSAVYLCASSLTGGYEQYFGPGTRLTVT.

This clone was seen a single time. The chain uses TRBV3-1 (or the pseudogene TRBV3-2) and TRBJ2-7; D gene unclear. The V end lost 8 bases, the J end lost 2 bases, and 19 bases lay between the germline ends. Germline V CDR1 and CDR2: LGHDT, YNNKEL (reference sequence). The CDR3 length is 15 residues. This CDR3 reads CASHPLHRFPYEQYF. The CDR3 coding sequence is TGTGCCAGCCATCCCCTTCACAGATTCCCCTACGAGCAGTACTTC.

This clone has only a few counts. The CDR3 protein is CASSLGRQGGNEQFF. The DNA of the CDR3 is TGTGCCAGCAGCTTGGGGCGACAGGGGGGCAATGAGCAGTTCTTC. This chain uses TRBV5-4 with TRBJ2-1; 9 bases fit TRBD1. Germline values: CDR1 SGHNT, CDR2 YYREEE (reference sequence). V trimming: 0 bases; J trimming: 6 bases; junction bases outside the gene matches: 4. The CDR3 spans 15 residues.

The chain combines TRBV9 with TRBJ2-1, with a weak D call TRBD2 (6 bases). The CDR3 covers 16 residues. V shed 3 bases and J shed 2 bases, with 15 bases lying between them. The V gene's germline CDR1 is SGDLS and CDR2 YYNGEE. CDR3 protein: CASSARVGGTYNEQFF. The CDR3 DNA is TGTGCCAGCAGCGCAAGGGTGGGGGGAACCTACAATGAGCAGTTCTTC.

This rearrangement joins TRBV19 to TRBJ2-2, with D maybe TRBD1 (5 bases). The length of the CDR3 is 15 residues. Germline V gene sequence: CDR1 LNHDA, CDR2 SQIVND (reference sequence). V was shortened by 5 bases and J by 4 bases, with 14 bases between the two germline ends. CDR3 nucleotide sequence: TGTGCCAGTAGTCGTCAGAGCAGGGTCACCGGGGAGCTGTTTTTT. Its translation: CASSRQSRVTGELFF.

The V and J genes are TRBV28 and TRBJ2-1, with 7 positions matching TRBD1. Germline loops: CDR1 MDHEN, CDR2 SYDVKM. J was trimmed by 10 bases and V by 7 bases; bases with no gene match: 16. This CDR3 contains 15 residues. CDR3 bases: TGTGCCAGCACCCCTGTCGGACAGGCGCCCCTAGAGCAGTTCTTC. Its protein is CASTPVGQAPLEQFF.

This sequence joins TRBV18 and TRBJ1-2; 7 nucleotides match TRBD1. The CDR3 contains 15 residues. The germline V gene has CDR1 KGHSH and CDR2 LQKENI. The junction had 5 bases not matched to a gene; V was cut back by 2 bases and J by 2 bases. The CDR3, as DNA: TGTGCCAGCTCACCAGGAACAGGGGTAAACTATGGCTACACCTTC. As protein: CASSPGTGVNYGYTF.

The rearrangement links TRBV30 to TRBJ1-2; a possible D gene is TRBD1 (6 bases). The CDR3 has 11 amino acids. The V gene lost 8 bases and the J gene lost 8 bases, with 15 bases spanning the gap. Germline V gene sequence: CDR1 GTSNPN, CDR2 SVGIG (reference sequence). In DNA, the CDR3 is TGTGCCAGTTATAGGGGGTCGGGCTACACCTTC. Translation gives CASYRGSGYTF.

The chain recombines TRBV4-3 with TRBJ2-1; 10 bases are a match to TRBD1. The CDR3 has 16 amino acids. The V gene end was trimmed by 4 bases and the J gene end by 4 bases; junction bases not matched to a gene: 7. In germline, CDR1 is LGHNA, CDR2 YSLEER. CDR3 in amino acids: CASSRDRGTGYNEQFF. The CDR3, as DNA: TGCGCCAGCAGCCGGGACAGGGGAACGGGATACAATGAGCAGTTCTTC.